This T cell receptor beta chain was retrieved from a study of T cell responses to AZD1222 COVID-19 vaccine. The V segment lost 5 bases and the J segment 4 bases; nucleotides outside the gene matches: 7. The CDR3 covers 15 residues. Germline V lookup: CDR1 SGHTA, CDR2 FQGNSA. Generated by immunoSEQ multiplex PCR, the TCRdb table keeps only in-frame clones and is missing some. Of around 81,000 clones listed, more than 85% are singletons. Some second doses came at about 4 weeks and others at about 12 weeks; these were pooled. About this clone itself: Antigen: not known.

General observations from the study: Across the whole spike, CD4 TCRs peaked at regions 160-218 and 743-854.

The V gene is TRBV7-2, the J gene TRBJ2-2; TRBD2 aligns across 7 bases. This TCR derives from an adult who received the AZD1222 COVID-19 vaccine. This material consisted of peripheral blood, taken 28 days after the second AZD1222 dose. The CDR3 DNA is TGTGCCAGCAGCGGGAGGGCCGGGGGCACCGGGGAGCTGTTTTTT. Protein sequence: CASSGRAGGTGELFF.